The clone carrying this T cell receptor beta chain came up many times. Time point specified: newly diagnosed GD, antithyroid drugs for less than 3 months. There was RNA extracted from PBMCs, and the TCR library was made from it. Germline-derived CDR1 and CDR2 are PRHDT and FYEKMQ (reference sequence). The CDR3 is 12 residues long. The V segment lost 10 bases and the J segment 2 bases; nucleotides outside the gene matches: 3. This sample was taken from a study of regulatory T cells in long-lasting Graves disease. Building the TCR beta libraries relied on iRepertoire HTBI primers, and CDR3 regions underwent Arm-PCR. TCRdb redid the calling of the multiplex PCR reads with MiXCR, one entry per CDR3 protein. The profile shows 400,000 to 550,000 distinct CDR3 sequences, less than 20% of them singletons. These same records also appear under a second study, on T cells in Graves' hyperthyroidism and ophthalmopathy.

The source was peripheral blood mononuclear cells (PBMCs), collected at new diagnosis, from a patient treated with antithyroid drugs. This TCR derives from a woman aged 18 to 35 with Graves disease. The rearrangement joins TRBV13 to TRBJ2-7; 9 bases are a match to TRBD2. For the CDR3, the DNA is TGTGCCACCCGACTAGCGGCCTACGAGCAGTACTTC. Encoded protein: CATRLAAYEQYF.